This T cell receptor (beta chain) was identified during a study of early T cells in non-severe SARS-CoV-2 infection. This clonotype has at least ten counts. Looked up from germline, CDR1 is SGHTA and CDR2 is FQGTGA. V was clipped by 5 bases and J by 4 bases; unmatched bases: 5. This CDR3 has 15 amino acids. In the library, individual cDNA molecules carried attached unique molecular identifiers. TCRdb independently ran MiXCR on the 5' RACE reads; one entry per CDR3 protein. Counted here are about 77,000 distinct CDR3 sequences, around 9.9% occurring once; the ten biggest clones make up approximately 4.9%.

This chain links TRBV7-3 with TRBJ2-1; 10 nucleotides agree with TRBD2. The material sequenced was whole blood. The sequence came from an adult who was a healthcare worker with PCR-confirmed SARS-CoV-2 infection or an uninfected control (not recorded which). CDR3 sequence reads: CASSLGAGGYNEQFF. The CDR3 bases are TGTGCCAGCAGCCTGGGAGCGGGAGGGTACAATGAGCAGTTCTTC.